One sample yielded the 21 T cell receptor beta chains listed below, sequenced in a study of cytomegalovirus exposure and HLA in healthy donors. A multiplex PCR was run with 60 Vbeta primers and 13 Jbeta primers. Profiling relied on immunoSEQ multiplex PCR, and the TCRdb table lists in-frame clones only, not all of them. The repertoire holds some 130,000 clones, about 80% seen once, with around 2.2% in the top ten. The sequencing sample was made of PBMCs. These receptor sequences come from a man aged 25 to 40 in good health and CMV-seronegative.

This clone was detected once. Relative to the germline gene, one junction end is altered; a read error may explain this. V and J are TRBV7-2 and TRBJ2-3; a weak D match, TRBD2 (7 bases). In germline, CDR1 is SGHTA, CDR2 FQGNSA. This CDR3 spans 15 amino acids. Here the CDR3 reads CASSLGGGGTDTQYF. The DNA for the CDR3 is TGTGCCAGCAGTTTAGGGGGGGGTGGCACTGATACGCAGTATTTT.

The CDR3 region is CASSQQGRNGYTF. The CDR3 DNA reads TGTGCCAGCAGCCAACAGGGGCGGAATGGCTACACCTTC. This rearrangement joins TRBV6-4 to TRBJ1-2, with 7 bases identical to TRBD1. Germline CDR1 and CDR2: MRHNA and SNTAGT. Germline trimming cut 6 bases from V and 6 bases from J; bases unmatched to any gene: 7. This CDR3 is built from 13 residues.

The chain links TRBV7-6 to TRBJ1-6; D remains unclear. Trimming left V 5 bases short and J 7 bases short, with 6 bases between. Germline values: CDR1 SGHVS, CDR2 FNYEAQ. The CDR3 runs 12 residues. CDR3 sequence (DNA): TGTGCCAGCAGCCCCCCGAATTCACCCCTCCACTTT. Amino acid sequence: CASSPPNSPLHF.

This chain links TRBV5-1 with TRBJ1-2; weak D call: TRBD1 (6 bases). CDR1 and CDR2 from the germline V gene are SGHRS and YFSETQ. The CDR3 is 15 amino acids. V lost 0 bases and J 0 bases, leaving 9 bases between the germline ends. CDR3 region: CASSLGDTSNYGYTF. In DNA, the CDR3 is TGCGCCAGCAGCTTGGGGGACACCTCTAACTATGGCTACACCTTC.

V usage is TRBV5-1 and J usage is TRBJ2-1; TRBD2 might be the D (5 bases). Germline lookup yields CDR1 SGHRS and CDR2 YFSETQ. The CDR3 runs 14 residues. The germline V and J ends were trimmed by 0 bases and 4 bases, with 8 bases remaining between them. The CDR3 protein is CASSLEGGYNEQFF. The CDR3 nucleotides are TGCGCCAGCAGCTTGGAAGGCGGGTACAATGAGCAGTTCTTC.

This clone occurred a few times. The rearrangement joins TRBV4-1 to TRBJ2-7; tentatively, D is TRBD1 (5 bases). Germline lookup yields CDR1 MGHRA and CDR2 YSYEKL. V was cut by 3 bases and J by 0 bases, with 12 bases left in between. The CDR3 is 15 residues long. CDR3 sequence: CASSHGHESSYEQYF. The CDR3 DNA reads as TGCGCCAGCAGCCACGGACACGAGAGCTCCTACGAGCAGTACTTC.

The chain carries TRBV6-6 and TRBJ1-5; the D gene is possibly TRBD1 (6 bases). CDR3 length: 16 amino acids. Germline V gene lookup returns CDR1 MNHNY and CDR2 SVGAGI (reference sequence). Deletions cut 0 bases from V and 6 bases from J, with 15 bases between. DNA of the CDR3: TGTGCCAGCAGTTACTCGCCAGGGGAAAACCCTCAGCCCCAGCATTTT. Its translation: CASSYSPGENPQPQHF.

This clone has only a few counts. The chain employs TRBV5-6 and TRBJ1-5, with 8 bases identical to TRBD1. The ends lost 3 bases at V and 7 bases at J; junction bases unmatched: 6. Per germline, CDR1 SGHDT and CDR2 YYEEEE. The CDR3 loop spans 14 amino acids. CDR3 DNA: TGTGCCAGCAGCTCAGGGACAGGTATCCAGCCCCAGCATTTT. It is translated as CASSSGTGIQPQHF. Complete variable domain (other parts from reference TRBV5-6 and TRBJ1-5): DAGVTQSPTHLIKTRGQQVTLRCSPKSGHDTVSWYQQALGQGPQFIFQYYEEEERQRGNFPDRFSGHQFPNYSSELNVNALLLGDSALYLCASSSGTGIQPQHFGDGTRLSIL.

This clone was counted a few times. The chain is built from TRBV28 and TRBJ1-5, with a possible D match to TRBD1 (5 bases). V lost 8 bases and J 6 bases, leaving 11 bases between the germline ends. This CDR3 is built from 12 residues. Germline loops: CDR1 MDHEN, CDR2 SYDVKM. CDR3 sequence reads: CASSYRTQPQHF. CDR3 in DNA: TGTGCCAGCTCCTACAGGACTCAGCCCCAGCATTTT.

V gene TRBV6-6 combines with J gene TRBJ1-1; D is ambiguous. CDR3 size: 13 residues. Germline V gives CDR1 MNHNY, CDR2 SVGAGI (reference sequence). The V and J ends lost 6 bases and 0 bases respectively, with 8 bases between them. The CDR3 coding sequence is TGTGCCAGCAGGCCAAGCTTGAACACTGAAGCTTTCTTT. This codes for CASRPSLNTEAFF.

This chain connects TRBV29-1 to TRBJ1-1; possibly TRBD1 for D (5 bases). The germline V gene encodes CDR1 SQVTM and CDR2 ANQGSEA. V was trimmed by 5 bases and J by 6 bases, leaving 19 bases between them. This CDR3 is 14 amino acids long. CDR3 residues: CSVLRGSTSPEAFF. The CDR3 coding sequence is TGCAGCGTTCTCCGGGGGAGTACATCCCCTGAAGCTTTCTTT.

This clone has only a few counts. CDR3 DNA: TGTGCCAGCAGCCTCCGGGAAGGTGAAGCTTTCTTT. Translating gives CASSLREGEAFF. This chain connects TRBV28 to TRBJ1-1, with D uncertain. From germline, CDR1 is MDHEN and CDR2 SYDVKM. This CDR3 has 12 residues. The germline V and J ends were trimmed by 6 bases and 7 bases, with 12 bases remaining between them. The variable domain in full, completed from reference TRBV28 and TRBJ1-1, reads DVKVTQSSRYLVKRTGEKVFLECVQDMDHENMFWYRQDPGLGLRLIYFSYDVKMKEKGDIPEGYSVSREKKERFSLILESASTNQTSMYLCASSLREGEAFFGQGTRLTVV.

This clone was counted a single time. The chain carries TRBV7-2 and TRBJ1-1, with 8 nucleotides matching TRBD1. J lost 3 bases, V lost 5 bases, and 8 bases had no gene match. The CDR3 contains 15 residues. The V gene's germline CDR1 is SGHTA and CDR2 FQGNSA. This CDR3 is CASSLRTGPDTEAFF. The CDR3 bases are TGTGCCAGCAGCCTAAGGACAGGGCCAGACACTGAAGCTTTCTTT.

The rearrangement joins TRBV5-5 to TRBJ1-4, with 8 bases fitting TRBD1. Trimming took 4 bases from V and 3 from J; bases not matched to a gene: 8. CDR3 size: 16 residues. The germline V gene encodes CDR1 SGHKS and CDR2 YYEKEE (reference sequence). In DNA form, the CDR3 reads TGTGCCAGCAGCGGGGGACAGGTAACGGCTAATGAAAAACTGTTTTTT. This encodes CASSGGQVTANEKLFF.

In DNA, the CDR3 is TGTGCCAGCAGGAGGAGGTTTAGGGAGGCCTATGGCTACACCTTC. Translated: CASRRRFREAYGYTF. The rearrangement links TRBV28 to TRBJ1-2; D unclear. Germline lookup yields CDR1 MDHEN and CDR2 SYDVKM. The V gene lost 6 bases and the J gene lost 4 bases, with 18 bases spanning the gap. The CDR3 runs 15 residues.

V is TRBV7-6 and J is TRBJ1-4; no definite D call. The germline V and J ends were trimmed by 2 bases and 7 bases, with 11 bases remaining between them. There are 14 residues in the CDR3. The germline V gene has CDR1 SGHVS and CDR2 FNYEAQ. CDR3 in amino acids: CASSLYVGPEKLFF. Here the CDR3 DNA reads TGTGCCAGCAGCTTATACGTCGGTCCTGAAAAACTGTTTTTT.

This clone was counted only a few times. The J gene is TRBJ1-2, the V gene TRBV5-1; D remains unclear. The ends were cut back, 5 bases at V and 2 bases at J, with 19 bases in the middle. Germline V gene sequence: CDR1 SGHRS, CDR2 YFSETQ. This CDR3 is 16 amino acids long. In DNA, the CDR3 is TGCGCCAGCAGATCATACGTCGAAGAGAGAAACTATGGCTACACCTTC. This codes for CASRSYVEERNYGYTF.

In DNA form, the CDR3 reads TGTGCCAGCAGCCAGACAGGGGTCTATGGCTACACCTTC. Protein product: CASSQTGVYGYTF. The chain is built from TRBV5-4 and TRBJ1-2; 8 nucleotides align to TRBD1. Germline CDR1 SGHNT, CDR2 YYREEE (reference sequence). V was pared by 4 bases and J by 4 bases, with 3 bases of the junction left unmatched. The CDR3 has 13 residues.

This clone was seen just once. J is TRBJ2-5 and V is TRBV28, with TRBD2 matching 9 bases. The CDR3 is made up of 18 amino acids. The germline V gene encodes CDR1 MDHEN and CDR2 SYDVKM. V shed 1 base, J shed 2 bases, and the junction held 11 bases outside the gene matches. The DNA of the CDR3 is TGTGCCAGCAGTTTATACGGGATAGCGGGAGACGGGCAAGAGACCCAGTACTTC. It translates to CASSLYGIAGDGQETQYF.

This chain links TRBV27 with TRBJ2-1; D might be TRBD1 (6 bases). This CDR3 is built from 15 residues. V gave up 6 bases and J gave up 4 bases, with 16 bases separating them. Germline V gene lookup returns CDR1 MNHEY and CDR2 SMNVEV (reference sequence). In DNA form, the CDR3 reads TGTGCCAGCAGCAAAGGGACACTTCGGTACAATGAGCAGTTCTTC. This encodes CASSKGTLRYNEQFF.

This rearrangement joins TRBV6-1 to TRBJ1-1; D is unresolved. CDR1 MNHNS and CDR2 SASEGT come from the germline V gene. The CDR3 sequence is 12 residues long. V gave up 6 bases and J gave up 5 bases, with 10 bases separating them. CDR3 coding DNA: TGTGCCAGCAGGCTCGGGGTAACTGAAGCTTTCTTT. Translated, it gives CASRLGVTEAFF.